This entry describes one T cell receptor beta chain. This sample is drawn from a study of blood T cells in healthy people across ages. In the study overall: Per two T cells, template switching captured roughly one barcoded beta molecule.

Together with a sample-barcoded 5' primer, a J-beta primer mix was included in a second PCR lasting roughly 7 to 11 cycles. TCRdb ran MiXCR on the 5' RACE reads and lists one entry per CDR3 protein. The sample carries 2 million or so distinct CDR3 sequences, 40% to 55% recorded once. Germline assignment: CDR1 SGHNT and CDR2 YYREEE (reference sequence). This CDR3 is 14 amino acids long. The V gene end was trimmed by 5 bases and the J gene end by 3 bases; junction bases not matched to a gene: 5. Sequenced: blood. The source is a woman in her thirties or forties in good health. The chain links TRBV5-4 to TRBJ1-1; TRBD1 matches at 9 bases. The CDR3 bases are TGTGCCAGCAGTATACAGGGGGCATACACTGAAGCTTTCTTT. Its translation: CASSIQGAYTEAFF.